This record covers a single TCR beta chain. What it recognizes is unknown. The data originate from a study of CD8 T cells in ankylosing spondylitis. Notes on the study in general: Disease-linked clones were reportedly significantly enriched in matched ankylosing spondylitis synovial fluid. Ankylosing spondylitis blood appeared to carry a characteristic TCR beta motif of roughly eight highly homologous variants.

This CDR3 contains 14 residues. Germline CDR1 and CDR2: SGDLS and YYNGEE. Deletions cut 3 bases from V and 3 bases from J, with 12 bases between. Scientists made TCR beta libraries using quantitative 5'-RACE with molecular barcodes. TCRdb re-analysed the 5' RACE reads in MiXCR, keeping a single row per CDR3 protein. The sample has roughly 170,000 distinct CDR3 sequences; approximately 9% are singletons. The receptor's source is a female donor with ankylosing spondylitis or in good health (not recorded which). What was sequenced was blood, either unsorted or a sorted T cell fraction (not recorded which). The genes are TRBV9 and TRBJ1-1, with a tentative D call TRBD1 (6 bases). The CDR3 DNA sequence: TGTGCCAGCAGCGCCGGGGACACCCACACTGAAGCTTTCTTT. This codes for CASSAGDTHTEAFF. The full variable domain, in which reference TRBV9 and TRBJ1-1 provide the parts outside the CDR3, is DSGVTQTPKHLITATGQRVTLRCSPRSGDLSVYWYQQSLDQGLQFLIQYYNGEERAKGNILERFSAQQFPDLHSELNLSSLELGDSALYFCASSAGDTHTEAFFGQGTRLTVV.